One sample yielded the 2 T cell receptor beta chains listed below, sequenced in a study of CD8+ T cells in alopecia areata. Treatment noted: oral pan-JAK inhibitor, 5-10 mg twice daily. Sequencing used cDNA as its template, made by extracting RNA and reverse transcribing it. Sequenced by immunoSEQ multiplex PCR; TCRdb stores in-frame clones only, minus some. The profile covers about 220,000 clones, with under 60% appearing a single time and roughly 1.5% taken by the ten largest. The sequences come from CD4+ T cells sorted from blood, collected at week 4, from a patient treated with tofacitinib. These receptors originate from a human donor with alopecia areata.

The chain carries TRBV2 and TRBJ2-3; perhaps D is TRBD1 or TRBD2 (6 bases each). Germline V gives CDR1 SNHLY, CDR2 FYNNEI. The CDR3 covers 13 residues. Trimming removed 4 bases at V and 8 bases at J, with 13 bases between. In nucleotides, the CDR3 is TGTGCCAGCAGTGCCGGGGGCTACGGTACGCAGTATTTT. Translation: CASSAGGYGTQYF.

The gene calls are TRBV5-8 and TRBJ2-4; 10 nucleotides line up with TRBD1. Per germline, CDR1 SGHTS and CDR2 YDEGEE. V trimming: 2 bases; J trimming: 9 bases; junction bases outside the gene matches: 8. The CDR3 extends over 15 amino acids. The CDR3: CASSLIRDRGGIQYF. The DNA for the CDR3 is TGTGCCAGCAGCTTAATCCGGGACAGGGGAGGCATTCAGTACTTC.